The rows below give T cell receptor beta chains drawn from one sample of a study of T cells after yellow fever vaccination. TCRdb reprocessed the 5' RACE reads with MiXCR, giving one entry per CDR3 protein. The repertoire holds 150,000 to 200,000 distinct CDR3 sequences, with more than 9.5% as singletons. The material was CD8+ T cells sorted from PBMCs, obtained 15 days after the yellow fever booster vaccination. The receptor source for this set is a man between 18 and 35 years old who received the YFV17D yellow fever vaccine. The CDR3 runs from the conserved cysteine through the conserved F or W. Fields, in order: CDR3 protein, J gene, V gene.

CASSLPIGANVLTF TRBJ2-6 TRBV7-3
CASSYSEDTEAFF TRBJ1-1 TRBV6-2/TRBV6-3
CASSLGGRSESSYEQYF TRBJ2-7 TRBV7-6
CASSPGGRTNQPQHF TRBJ1-5 TRBV9
CASSLQGSHQPQHF TRBJ1-5 TRBV27
CSPRGQESSPLHF TRBJ1-6 TRBV20-1
CASSSTGRPYEQYF TRBJ2-7 TRBV7-9
CASSFGGSEGYTF TRBJ1-2 TRBV5-6
CASSFEVNQPQHF TRBJ1-5 TRBV11-2
CASRWFVSGGDEQFF TRBJ2-1 TRBV2
CASTYQLAVQLTDTQYF TRBJ2-3 TRBV4-2
CASRDDRGPIDTQYF TRBJ2-3 TRBV7-8
CASSARGSNQPQHF TRBJ1-5 TRBV5-8
CSAKEDRGNQPQHF TRBJ1-5 TRBV20-1
CASRTTRLVGDTGELFF TRBJ2-2 TRBV25-1
CATLETGASPQHF TRBJ1-5 TRBV6-2/TRBV6-3
CASSWGGETGSYNEQFF TRBJ2-1 TRBV27
CASSASAEAGAPSTDTQYF TRBJ2-3 TRBV11-1
CASSVPGLAGTDTQYF TRBJ2-3 TRBV12-3/TRBV12-4
CASRILSGLEAEAFF TRBJ1-1 TRBV7-3
CASSTRDRGRGETQYF TRBJ2-5 TRBV27
CASSFRLDTEAFF TRBJ1-1 TRBV5-6
CASSPWLNTGELFF TRBJ2-2 TRBV6-4
CSVMTSKNTGELFF TRBJ2-2 TRBV29-1
CASSVEGLTDTQYF TRBJ2-3 TRBV9
CASSYGAGKVPQHF TRBJ1-5 TRBV6-5
CASSLGDTNTEAFF TRBJ1-1 TRBV12-3/TRBV12-4
CSVSGLAGTGELFF TRBJ2-2 TRBV29-1
CASSDSLAGIETQYF TRBJ2-5 TRBV6-4
CASSLTHRRAGDYGYTF TRBJ1-2 TRBV4-3
CASSPKGRVLTDTQYF TRBJ2-3 TRBV7-2
CASSFGLGGELFF TRBJ2-2 TRBV5-6
CASSFRLAGETTDTQYF TRBJ2-3 TRBV11-2
CASFHGGGTDTQYF TRBJ2-3 TRBV7-9
CSAGEETQYF TRBJ2-5 TRBV20-1
CASSTPWGQDGYEQYF TRBJ2-7 TRBV19
CATGRLGTGGNEQFF TRBJ2-1 TRBV24-1
CASSFPGLSEQYF TRBJ2-7 TRBV5-6
CASSYSFSPGELFF TRBJ2-2 TRBV6-5
CASSLGNPSGNTIYF TRBJ1-3 TRBV7-6
CASSQTAVNNQPQHF TRBJ1-5 TRBV4-1
CASSWTGASTDTQYF TRBJ2-3 TRBV7-6
CASRAGYSPLHF TRBJ1-6 TRBV7-9
CASSQRTSGTDEQYF TRBJ2-7 TRBV5-4
CASSYQGNEQFF TRBJ2-1 TRBV6-2/TRBV6-3
CASSYYGGSPPPKIEAFF TRBJ1-1 TRBV7-2
CASSQITSGGFFYNEQFF TRBJ2-1 TRBV11-2
CASSLVGPPAGRTEAFF TRBJ1-1 TRBV5-1
CASSGRGAGNNEQFF TRBJ2-1 TRBV13